A single sample is the source of the 22 T cell receptor beta chains below, sequenced in a study of tumor and adjacent non-tumor tissue in lung cancer. The template was RNA from unsorted bulk tissue. Distant lung tissue was collected more than 3 cm away from the tumor edge. A modified ARM-PCR protocol with three rounds of nested PCR amplified TCRbeta. Using its own MiXCR run on the multiplex PCR reads, TCRdb lists one record per CDR3 protein. The sample includes around 80,000 distinct CDR3 sequences, approximately 81% seen only once; the top ten take about half. The sequenced material came from distant non-tumor lung tissue. These receptors all come from a man aged 55-75 years with non-small cell lung cancer.

As for this clonotype: Given a much more abundant clone one base away, this may be a read error. The gene calls are TRBV6-6 and TRBJ2-5; D is possibly TRBD1 (6 bases). Deletions cut 2 bases from V and 1 base from J, with 8 bases between. The CDR3 runs 14 residues. Germline CDR1 is MNHNY and CDR2 is SVGAGI (reference sequence). The CDR3 nucleotides read TGTGCCAGCAGTTACGTGGGGGCCCAAGAGACCCAGTACTTC. Translating it yields CASSYVGAQETQYF.

To note about this clonotype: At one boundary the junction diverges from the germline segment, which might be a read error. The rearrangement joins TRBV6-1 to TRBJ2-7; D not resolved. The CDR3 covers 12 residues. Germline V gene lookup returns CDR1 MNHNS and CDR2 SASEGT. The CDR3 sequence: CASIDTPMEQYF. CDR3 DNA: TGTGCCAGCATAGACACTCCGATGGAGCAGTATTTC.

The chain joins TRBV12-3 or TRBV12-4 to TRBJ2-7; D is possibly TRBD2 (5 bases). CDR3 length: 14 residues. V lost 3 bases, J lost 7 bases, and 16 bases lay in between. The CDR3 reads CASSFGGPPQEQYF. CDR3 DNA sequence: TGTGCCAGCAGTTTCGGAGGCCCGCCTCAAGAGCAGTACTTC.

As concerns this clonotype: This CDR3 fails to terminate in the conserved phenylalanine or tryptophan, so it likely reflects a read error. The CDR3 nucleotides read TGTGCCAGCAGTTTCATAGCGTGCCGCCAAGAGACCCAGTACTAC. Protein product: CASSFIACRQETQYY. The V gene is TRBV6-2 or TRBV6-3, the J gene TRBJ2-5; a weak D match, TRBD2 (5 bases). V gave up 4 bases and J gave up 1 base, with 13 bases separating them. Germline CDR1 and CDR2: MNHEY and SVGEGT. This CDR3 comprises 15 residues.

A word on this clonotype: A junction end diverges from the germline sequence, so it may reflect a read error. The chain is built from TRBV20-1 and TRBJ2-3; D uncertain. Looked up from germline, CDR1 is DFQATT and CDR2 is SNEGSKA (reference sequence). This CDR3 is built from 14 residues. Written as DNA, the CDR3 is TGCAATGCTCATAAAGACCCCATCACAGATACGCAGTATTTT. It codes for CNAHKDPITDTQYF.

This clonotype came up once. The junction and the germline gene differ at one end; a read error may be behind it. This chain connects TRBV20-1 to TRBJ1-2; D is ambiguous. Looked up from germline, CDR1 is DFQATT and CDR2 is SNEGSKA (reference sequence). The CDR3 contains 11 residues. The CDR3 protein is CSARRSYRYTF. CDR3 coding DNA: TGCAGTGCTAGGAGGTCCTATCGCTACACATTC.

As for this clonotype: The junction does not match germline at one end; this may be a read error. The chain carries TRBV10-3 and TRBJ1-2; D gene ambiguous. Germline loops: CDR1 ENHRY, CDR2 SYGVKD. The CDR3 is 13 amino acids. CDR3 protein: CATSDEGNYGYTF. The CDR3 bases are TGTGCCACCAGTGATGAGGGCAACTATGGCTACACATTC.

This clonotype has only a few counts. The chain carries TRBV4-1 and TRBJ2-7; TRBD2 agrees at 8 bases. V trimming: 7 bases; J trimming: 2 bases; junction bases outside the gene matches: 19. Germline V CDR1 and CDR2: MGHRA, YSYEKL. The CDR3 extends over 18 amino acids. CDR3 nucleotide sequence: TGCGCCAGCACAATAGCGGGACTAACGGGGGGGAGAACCTACGAGCAGTACTTC. It specifies CASTIAGLTGGRTYEQYF.

This clonotype was counted many times. The chain employs TRBV5-4 and TRBJ2-1; D gene unclear. CDR3 length: 13 amino acids. Deletions cut 4 bases from V and 7 bases from J, with 12 bases between. Germline V gives CDR1 SGHNT, CDR2 YYREEE (reference sequence). Written as DNA, the CDR3 is TGTGCCAGCAGCCCGGTAGACTTAAATGAGCAGTTCTTC. Translating it yields CASSPVDLNEQFF. The complete variable domain, with remaining parts taken from reference TRBV5-4 and TRBJ2-1, reads ETGVTQSPTHLIKTRGQQVTLRCSSQSGHNTVSWYQQALGQGPQFIFQYYREEENGRGNFPPRFSGLQFPNYSSELNVNALELDDSALYLCASSPVDLNEQFFGPGTRLTVL.

This clonotype has a count of ten or more. V is TRBV20-1 and J is TRBJ2-1; the D is unclear. Germline V CDR1 and CDR2: DFQATT, SNEGSKA (reference sequence). CDR3 length: 14 amino acids. Between the trimmed V and J ends, which lost 4 bases and 5 bases, there was a span of 15 bases. The CDR3 DNA reads as TGCAGTGCTAACCGACCGGGTATCGACAATGAGCAGTTCTTC. Translating gives CSANRPGIDNEQFF.

This clonotype was counted only a few times. A much larger clonotype is one base distant, so this may be a read error. This chain uses TRBV20-1 with TRBJ2-1; D gene unclear. This CDR3 contains 13 residues. Germline V gene sequence: CDR1 DFQATT, CDR2 SNEGSKA (reference sequence). CDR3 sequence: CSAGGVTYNEQLF. The CDR3 DNA is TGCAGCGCTGGTGGGGTAACCTACAATGAGCAGTTATTC.

The V call is TRBV11-2, the J call TRBJ2-1; D unclear. Germline V gives CDR1 SGHAT, CDR2 FQNNGV. CDR3 length: 11 residues. The ends were cut back, 6 bases at V and 6 bases at J, with 6 bases in the middle. The CDR3 loop is CASSPSNEQFF. The DNA of the CDR3 is TGTGCCAGCAGTCCTAGCAATGAGCAGTTCTTC. Variable domain in full (rest from reference TRBV11-2 and TRBJ2-1): EAGVAQSPRYKIIEKRQSVAFWCNPISGHATLYWYQQILGQGPKLLIQFQNNGVVDDSQLPKDRFSAERLKGVDSTLKIQPAKLEDSAVYLCASSPSNEQFFGPGTRLTVL.

Concerning this clonotype: A much larger clone is a single base away; this may be a read error. The rearrangement uses TRBV20-1 and TRBJ1-3; 7 nucleotides line up with TRBD1. The V gene's germline CDR1 is DFQATT and CDR2 SNEGSKA (reference sequence). The J segment lost 7 bases and the V segment lost 7 bases, leaving 10 bases of the junction unmatched. CDR3 length equals 13 residues. In nucleotides, the CDR3 is TGCAGTGTTACCCCGACAGGGAGGAACACCATATATTTT. Residues: CSVTPTGRNTIYF.

Concerning this clonotype: The junction differs from germline at one of its ends, possibly a read error. The chain couples TRBV11-1 to TRBJ2-1; D unresolved. Germline assignment: CDR1 SGHAT and CDR2 FQDESV (reference sequence). The CDR3 loop spans 15 amino acids. In DNA form, the CDR3 reads TGTGCCAGCTGCTTAGACGCGGAGATCTACAATGAGCAGTTCTTC. Encoded protein: CASCLDAEIYNEQFF. The full variable domain, in which reference TRBV11-1 and TRBJ2-1 provide the parts outside the CDR3, is EAEVAQSPRYKITEKSQAVAFWCDPISGHATLYWYRQILGQGPELLVQFQDESVVDDSQLPKDRFSAERLKGVDSTLKIQPAELGDSAMYLCASCLDAEIYNEQFFGPGTRLTVL.

This clonotype has a count of ten or more. The chain links TRBV7-2 to TRBJ1-5, with a tentative D call TRBD1 (5 bases). The V end lost 0 bases, the J end lost 3 bases, and 9 bases lay between the germline ends. The CDR3 is 15 amino acids. Germline-derived CDR1 and CDR2 are SGHTA and FQGNSA. CDR3 nucleotides: TGTGCCAGCAGCTTAGCCCGACAGTTCAATCAGCCCCAGCATTTT. This gives the protein CASSLARQFNQPQHF.

In regard to this clonotype: Mismatch with germline at one junction end may stem from a read error. This chain connects TRBV6-1 to TRBJ1-1; D call uncertain. Per the germline V gene, CDR1 is MNHNS and CDR2 is SASEGT. The CDR3 is 15 residues long. The CDR3 region has the DNA TGTGCCAGCAGTGAAGGTATGGAAAGATTGACTGAAGCTTCCTTT. Protein sequence: CASSEGMERLTEASF.

Points on this clonotype: Compared with germline, one end of the junction differs, possibly owing to a read error. This chain links TRBV11-2 with TRBJ2-1; D call uncertain. The CDR3 spans 15 residues. CDR1 is SGHAT and CDR2 is FQNNGV in the germline V gene. The CDR3 DNA is TGTGCCAGCAGCTTAGGTAGTAGCCCCTACGATGAGCAGTTCTTC. It codes for CASSLGSSPYDEQFF.

Of note for this clonotype: This may be a read error: a much more frequent sequence differs by one nucleotide. The CDR3 end shows no conserved phenylalanine or tryptophan, and so a read error is likely. The V gene is TRBV6-2 or TRBV6-3, the J gene TRBJ2-7; D not certain. The CDR3 has 12 amino acids. Trimming removed 2 bases from V and 1 base from J, with 3 bases in between. CDR1 MNHEY and CDR2 SVGEGT come from the germline V gene. CDR3 in DNA: TGTGCCAGCAGTTACGCTTCCTACGAGCAGTACTCC. Residues: CASSYASYEQYS.

In its sample, this clonotype was seen once. The junction departs from germline at one end; a sequencing error may be responsible. V and J are TRBV6-5 and TRBJ1-5, with TRBD1 matching over 8 bases. Per germline, CDR1 MNHEY and CDR2 SVGAGI. CDR3 size: 15 residues. The CDR3 DNA sequence: TGTGTCAGCAATTACAGTGGACAGGGTAGTCAGACCCAGCATTTT. Protein sequence: CVSNYSGQGSQTQHF.

As to this clonotype: An end of the junction does not agree with germline; a read error may underlie this. J is TRBJ1-4 and V is TRBV4-3, with D unclear. Germline-derived CDR1 and CDR2 are LGHNA and YSLEER. The CDR3 loop spans 15 amino acids. CDR3 nucleotides: TGCGCCAGCAGCCGAGATGGAGCAACTAGTGAAAAACTGTTATTT. It codes for CASSRDGATSEKLLF.

The chain carries TRBV6-6 and TRBJ1-5; D is possibly TRBD1 (6 bases). This CDR3 has 14 residues. The germline gives CDR1 MNHNY, CDR2 SVGAGI (reference sequence). V dropped 5 bases and J dropped 5 bases, with 13 bases sitting between them. The CDR3 region is CASSPRGADQPQHF. As DNA, the CDR3 is TGTGCCAGCAGTCCCAGGGGCGCGGATCAGCCCCAGCATTTT.

Regarding this clonotype: It is likely a read error, because the conserved phenylalanine at the end of the CDR3 is missing. Because the CDR3's place on the DNA is in doubt, the DNA is left out and the CDR3 is given as listed by TCRdb. The V gene is TRBV11-2, the J gene TRBJ2-7; the table's D call of TRBD1 was not tested on the DNA. Germline CDR1 reads SGHAT; CDR2 reads FQNNGV. The CDR3 sequence runs 14 residues, both termini included. This CDR3 reads CTSSFGTGPYELYS.